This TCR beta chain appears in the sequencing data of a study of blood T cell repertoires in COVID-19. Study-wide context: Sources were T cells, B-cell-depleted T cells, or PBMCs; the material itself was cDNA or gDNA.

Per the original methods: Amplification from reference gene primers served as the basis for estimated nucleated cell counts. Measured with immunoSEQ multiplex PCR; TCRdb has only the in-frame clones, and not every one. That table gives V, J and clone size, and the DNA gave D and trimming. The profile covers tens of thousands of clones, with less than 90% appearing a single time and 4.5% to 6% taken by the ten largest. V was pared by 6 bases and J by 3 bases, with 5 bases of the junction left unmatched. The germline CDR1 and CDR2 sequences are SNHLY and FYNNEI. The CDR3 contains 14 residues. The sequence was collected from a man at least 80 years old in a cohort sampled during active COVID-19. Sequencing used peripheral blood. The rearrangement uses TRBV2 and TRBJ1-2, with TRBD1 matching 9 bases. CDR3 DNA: TGTGCCAGCAGAGAACAGGGGGCCCACTATGGCTACACCTTC. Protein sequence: CASREQGAHYGYTF.